Listed here is a single T cell receptor (beta chain). The antigen remains undetermined. These data belong to a study of lymphopenia after photon versus proton radiotherapy. Study-level findings and limits: Oligoclonal CD8+ Temra expansion after nadir drove photon patients' diversity drop. Better survival with proton therapy was suggested as possible, not demonstrated.

From germline, CDR1 is MNHNY and CDR2 SVGAGI (reference sequence). Trimming took 0 bases from V and 0 from J, leaving 5 bases between them. The CDR3 contains 14 residues. Data came from immunoSEQ multiplex PCR; TCRdb stores just in-frame clones and leaves some out. Among over 50,000 clones, approximately 86% were seen once, and the ten largest hold roughly 2.3%. This chain connects TRBV6-6 to TRBJ1-1; D not resolved. The sample was peripheral blood, taken from a patient treated with photon-based radiotherapy. The receptor's source is a man between 35 and 55 years old with gastric cancer. CDR3 coding DNA: TGTGCCAGCAGTTACTCGAGCTTGAACACTGAAGCTTTCTTT. This encodes CASSYSSLNTEAFF.